Listed below are T cell receptor beta chains from one sample, sequenced in a study of cytomegalovirus exposure and HLA in healthy donors. TCRdb's copy holds only in-frame clones and misses some; the assay was immunoSEQ multiplex PCR. Of 250,000 to 350,000 clones detected, nearly 90% appear once; the ten largest clones hold more than 0.95%. Specimen: PBMCs. The receptors derive from a man younger than 45 in good health and CMV-seronegative. The conserved cysteine and the conserved F or W are not part of the CDR3 here. Fields, in order: J gene, D gene, V gene, CDR3 protein. D genes are given only for firm matches.

>TRBJ1-1|-|TRBV29-1
SVEGPNTEAF
>TRBJ1-1|TRBD1|TRBV19
ASRTTGDTEAF
>TRBJ1-1|TRBD1|TRBV6-5
ASSRQGNTEAF
>TRBJ2-7|-|TRBV19
ASSRDNSYEQY
>TRBJ2-6|-|TRBV27
ASSLSSGANVLT
>TRBJ2-7|TRBD1|TRBV5-4
ASSTWTGNYEQY
>TRBJ1-3|TRBD1|TRBV19
ASIGPRGSGNTIY
>TRBJ2-3|-|TRBV7-9
ASSGSPGEVDTQY
>TRBJ2-5|TRBD2|TRBV5-1
ASSFRQTSGGPETQY
>TRBJ1-1|TRBD1|TRBV4-1
ASSRSGTGVNWGTEAF
>TRBJ1-1|-|TRBV10-3
AISESSQGNTEAF
>TRBJ2-7|TRBD2|TRBV19
ASSVSGANYEQY
>TRBJ1-5|TRBD1|TRBV19
ASNWDRVPNQPQH
>TRBJ1-1|TRBD1|TRBV5-8
ASSRGTVEAF
>TRBJ2-1|TRBD2|TRBV4-2
ASSPSGGTPYNEQF
>TRBJ2-2|-|TRBV19
ASSISTWTTTGELF
>TRBJ2-1|TRBD2|TRBV19
ASSLSSGLAGYEQF
>TRBJ1-1|TRBD1|TRBV15
ATNRAGTGSTEAF
>TRBJ1-1|TRBD1|TRBV6-5
ASGQGVNTEAF
>TRBJ1-5|TRBD1|TRBV27
ASRPGQGESQPQH
>TRBJ2-2|-|TRBV19
ASSRRGPNAGELF
>TRBJ1-2|TRBD1|TRBV7-2
ASSLGQGVGGYT
>TRBJ1-4|TRBD1|TRBV27
ASSLVQGYEKLF
>TRBJ2-3|TRBD1|TRBV6-4
ASSAGQGDADTQY
>TRBJ1-6|TRBD1|TRBV5-6
ASSLFGQGLGSPLH
>TRBJ2-1|TRBD1|TRBV18
ASSPLIPGGLIYNEQF
>TRBJ2-7|TRBD1|TRBV7-9
ASSLGGQNSYEQY
>TRBJ2-1|-|TRBV2
ASTGDFSYNEQF
>TRBJ1-5|-|TRBV19
ASSPGVGQPQH
>TRBJ2-1|-|TRBV10-3
AIKGSAFYNEQF
>TRBJ2-3|TRBD2|TRBV2
ASSVAGGRTDTQY
>TRBJ2-2|TRBD1|TRBV10-1
ASSWDRNTGELF
>TRBJ1-3|TRBD1|TRBV25-1
ASSSDRAGNTIY
>TRBJ2-2|-|TRBV9
ASSAEVEVLTGELF
>TRBJ1-6|-|TRBV30
AWSVIQGDSPLH
>TRBJ1-4|-|TRBV7-9
ASSFGEATNEKLF
>TRBJ1-3|TRBD1|TRBV2
ASSEGTGHLSGNTIY
>TRBJ1-2|-|TRBV2
ASSGGYT
>TRBJ1-4|TRBD1|TRBV7-8
ASSLAGWTGLVTNEKLF
>TRBJ2-3|-|TRBV29-1
SVRLGSTDTQY
>TRBJ2-7|-|TRBV2
ASSVILTTTTVQY
>TRBJ2-4|TRBD1|TRBV2
ASSEEQGGKNIQY
>TRBJ2-5|TRBD1|TRBV4-1
ASSPGQGQETQY
>TRBJ2-6|-|TRBV7-2
ASSLVSGQLSGANVLT
>TRBJ2-2|-|TRBV5-6
ASSFNPGGELF
>TRBJ2-5|TRBD1|TRBV5-1
ASSSQGFSETQY
>TRBJ1-4|-|TRBV7-2
ASSRTLTNEKLF
>TRBJ2-5|TRBD2|TRBV7-9
ASSRTRGGAGETQY
>TRBJ2-1|-|TRBV6-1
ASKRSGGGGNEQF
>TRBJ1-5|TRBD1|TRBV2
ASSPPTGGAEVSNQPQH
>TRBJ2-1|-|TRBV6-5
ASSYSAGTYNEQF
>TRBJ1-1|-|TRBV28
ASSFGSEAF
>TRBJ2-1|-|TRBV6-5
ASSYGSSEYNEQF
>TRBJ1-1|-|TRBV30
AWSPRQNTEAF
>TRBJ2-6|-|TRBV5-1
ASSLRPTTGANVLT